This TCR beta chain was found in a study of blood T cell repertoires in COVID-19. Data came from immunoSEQ multiplex PCR; TCRdb stores just in-frame clones and leaves some out. Here the sample spans roughly 260,000 clones, around 90% being singletons. CDR1 and CDR2 from the germline V gene are LNHDA and SQIVND (reference sequence). V shed 7 bases and J 8 bases; nucleotides not matched to a gene: 9. There are 15 residues in the CDR3. The chain carries TRBV19 and TRBJ2-1; 12 nucleotides line up with TRBD2. The clonotype originates from a person aged 18-29 years with COVID-19, enrolled during active disease. The sequencing input was peripheral blood. The CDR3 region has the DNA TGTGCCAGTAACTACCTAGCGGGAGGGCCCGATGAGCAGTTCTTC. The encoded protein is CASNYLAGGPDEQFF.